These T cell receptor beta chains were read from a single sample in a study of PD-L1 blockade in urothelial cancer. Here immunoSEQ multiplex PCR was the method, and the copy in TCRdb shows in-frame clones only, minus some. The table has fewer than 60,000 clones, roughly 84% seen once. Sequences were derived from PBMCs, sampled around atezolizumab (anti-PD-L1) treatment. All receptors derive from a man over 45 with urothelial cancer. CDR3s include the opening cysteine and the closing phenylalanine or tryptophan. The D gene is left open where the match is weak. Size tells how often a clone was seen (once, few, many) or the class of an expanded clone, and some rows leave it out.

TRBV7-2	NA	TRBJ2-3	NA	CASSPRDTQYF	TGTGCCAGCAGCCCCAGGGATACGCAGTATTTT
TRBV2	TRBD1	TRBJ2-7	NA	CASSADRSYYEQYF	TGTGCCAGCAGTGCGGACAGGTCCTACTACGAGCAGTACTTC
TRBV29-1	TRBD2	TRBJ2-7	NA	CSVLTGTSVYEQYF	TGCAGCGTCCTAACCGGGACTAGCGTCTACGAGCAGTACTTC
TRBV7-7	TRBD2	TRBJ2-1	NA	CASSLLLQTGGVNEQFF	TGTGCCAGCAGCTTACTCCTCCAGACTGGGGGGGTCAATGAGCAGTTCTTC
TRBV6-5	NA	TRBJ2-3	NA	CASGKPWTSRDTQYF	TGTGCCAGCGGAAAACCTTGGACATCGAGAGATACGCAGTATTTT
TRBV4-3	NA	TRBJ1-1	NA	CASSQDQALPAFF	TGCGCCAGCAGCCAAGATCAGGCCTTACCAGCTTTCTTT
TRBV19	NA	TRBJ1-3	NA	CASSNKNRNTGNTIYF	TGTGCCAGTAGCAATAAGAACAGAAATACTGGAAACACCATATATTTT
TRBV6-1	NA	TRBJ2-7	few	CASNRDPDITYEQYF	TGTGCCAGCAACAGAGACCCGGACATCACCTACGAGCAGTACTTC
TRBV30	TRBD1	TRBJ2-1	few	CAWTGQGVNEQFF	TGTGCCTGGACGGGACAGGGTGTCAATGAGCAGTTCTTC
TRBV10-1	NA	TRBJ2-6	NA	CASSHRKGRGSGANVLTF	TGCGCCAGCAGCCACCGCAAAGGGAGGGGGTCTGGGGCCAACGTCCTGACTTTC
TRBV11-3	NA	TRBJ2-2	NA	CASSLGWGDTGELFF	TGTGCCAGCAGCTTAGGATGGGGGGACACCGGGGAGCTGTTTTTT
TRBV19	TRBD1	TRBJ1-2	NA	CASSIVSRTGIYGYTF	TGTGCCAGTAGTATAGTCTCTAGGACAGGAATCTATGGCTACACCTTC
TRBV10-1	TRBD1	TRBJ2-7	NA	CASSESTTGGSYEQYF	TGCGCCAGCAGTGAGTCGACGACAGGGGGGTCCTACGAGCAGTACTTC
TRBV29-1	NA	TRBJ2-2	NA	CSVPRQRASGELFF	TGCAGCGTGCCCCGGCAGAGGGCATCCGGGGAGCTGTTTTTT
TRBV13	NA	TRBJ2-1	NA	CASSSEGPVNEQFF	TGTGCCAGCAGCTCGGAGGGCCCCGTCAATGAGCAGTTCTTC
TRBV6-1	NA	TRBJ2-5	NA	CASAKETQYF	TGTGCCAGCGCGAAAGAGACCCAGTACTTC
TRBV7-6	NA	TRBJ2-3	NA	CASSLALRLTETDTQYF	TGTGCCAGCAGCTTAGCGCTACGACTGACGGAAACAGATACGCAGTATTTT
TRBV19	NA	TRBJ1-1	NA	CASIGGWSNTEAFF	TGTGCCAGTATTGGAGGGTGGAGCAACACTGAAGCTTTCTTT
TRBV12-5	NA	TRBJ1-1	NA	CASGLRGVEAFF	TGTGCTAGTGGTTTACGCGGAGTGGAAGCTTTCTTT
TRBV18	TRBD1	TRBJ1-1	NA	CASSSGQGALSTEAFF	TGTGCCAGCTCTTCGGGACAGGGGGCGTTGAGCACTGAAGCTTTCTTT
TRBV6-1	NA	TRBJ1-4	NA	CASRTQIEKLFF	TGTGCCAGCAGAACACAAATTGAAAAACTGTTTTTT
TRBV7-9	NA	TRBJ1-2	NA	CASSLRGYRDYGYTF	TGTGCCAGCAGCTTACGTGGGTACAGGGACTATGGCTACACCTTC
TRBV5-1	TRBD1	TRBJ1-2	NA	CASSYDRDYGYTF	TGCGCCAGCAGCTATGACAGGGACTATGGCTACACCTTC
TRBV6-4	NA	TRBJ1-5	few	CASSDGGGGQPQHF	TGTGCCAGCAGTGACGGGGGCGGGGGTCAGCCCCAGCATTTT
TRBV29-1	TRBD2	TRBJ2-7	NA	CSAWTSGTYEQYF	TGCAGCGCTTGGACTAGCGGGACCTACGAGCAGTACTTC
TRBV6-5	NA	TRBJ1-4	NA	CASKGHATNEKLFF	TGTGCCAGCAAAGGACACGCAACTAATGAAAAACTGTTTTTT
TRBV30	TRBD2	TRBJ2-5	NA	CAWSIPGRGGETQYF	TGTGCCTGGAGTATCCCCGGTAGGGGAGGGGAGACCCAGTACTTC
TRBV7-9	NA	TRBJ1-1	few	CASSLGSTEAFF	TGTGCCAGCAGCTTAGGCAGCACTGAAGCTTTCTTT
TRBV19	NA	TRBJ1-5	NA	CASSISRGHQPQHF	TGTGCCAGTAGTATTAGCAGAGGCCATCAGCCCCAGCATTTT
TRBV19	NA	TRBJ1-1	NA	CASSVQGRGTEAFF	TGTGCCAGTAGTGTACAGGGTCGGGGCACTGAAGCTTTCTTT
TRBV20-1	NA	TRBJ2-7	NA	CSARGPYEQYF	TGCAGTGCTAGAGGGCCCTACGAGCAGTACTTC
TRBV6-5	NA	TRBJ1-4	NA	CASSYTVGVGLFF	TGTGCCAGCAGTTACACCGTAGGGGTCGGACTGTTTTTT
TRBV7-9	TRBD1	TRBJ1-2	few	CASSTETGKIDGYTF	TGTGCCAGCAGCACGGAGACAGGGAAAATAGATGGCTACACCTTC
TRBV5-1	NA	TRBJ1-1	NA	CASSLVSSTEAFF	TGCGCCAGCAGCTTGGTTAGCTCCACTGAAGCTTTCTTT
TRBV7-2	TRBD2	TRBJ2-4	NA	CASSPRLAGEAKNIQYF	TGTGCCAGCAGCCCGCGTCTAGCGGGAGAGGCCAAAAACATTCAGTACTTC
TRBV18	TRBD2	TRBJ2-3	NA	CASSHPTISGRTDTQYF	TGTGCCAGCTCACACCCTACTATTAGCGGGAGAACAGATACGCAGTATTTT
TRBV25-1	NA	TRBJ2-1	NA	CASSAPRERNEQFF	TGTGCCAGCAGTGCCCCGCGGGAACGAAATGAGCAGTTCTTC
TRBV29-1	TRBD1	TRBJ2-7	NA	CSAGTGGSSYEQYF	TGCAGCGCCGGAACAGGGGGGAGCTCCTACGAGCAGTACTTC